This is a list of T cell receptor beta chains from one sample in a study of blood T cell repertoires in COVID-19. Only in-frame clones appear in the TCRdb table, and some are missing; sequencing was by immunoSEQ multiplex PCR. The sample shows some 150,000 clones, 84% of them seen only once. Sequenced sample: PBMCs or T cells enriched from blood (not recorded which). The source is a man aged 45-65 years who had recovered from COVID-19. Both conserved end residues are trimmed from each CDR3. Each record gives: J gene, V gene, CDR3 protein.

j_call: TRBJ1-1; v_call: TRBV7-2; cdr3_aa: ASSSTGTGAAF
j_call: TRBJ2-7; v_call: TRBV11-2; cdr3_aa: ASSATSGEQY
j_call: TRBJ2-3; v_call: TRBV7-9; cdr3_aa: ASSSGIGGALGTDTQY
j_call: TRBJ1-1; v_call: TRBV7-9; cdr3_aa: ASSSKPRVEAF
j_call: TRBJ2-5; v_call: TRBV7-6; cdr3_aa: ASSEERQGAGETQY
j_call: TRBJ2-7; v_call: TRBV12-3/TRBV12-4; cdr3_aa: ASKQRYEQY
j_call: TRBJ1-5; v_call: TRBV19; cdr3_aa: AGGWGEGQPQH
j_call: TRBJ2-2; v_call: TRBV7-2; cdr3_aa: ASSFAIQGVGGELF
j_call: TRBJ2-2; v_call: TRBV18; cdr3_aa: ASSPLDYLSGELF
j_call: TRBJ2-7; v_call: TRBV19; cdr3_aa: ASRQSGYSYEQY
j_call: TRBJ2-7; v_call: TRBV5-1; cdr3_aa: ASSLGQGFSHEQY
j_call: TRBJ1-1; v_call: TRBV10-3; cdr3_aa: AISEEGVKNTEAF
j_call: TRBJ1-1; v_call: TRBV19; cdr3_aa: ASSAPGQATGTEAF
j_call: TRBJ1-2; v_call: TRBV19; cdr3_aa: ASSNAPGNRGFGYT
j_call: TRBJ1-1; v_call: TRBV5-8; cdr3_aa: ASSKMNRFRGYDPSEAF
j_call: TRBJ1-5; v_call: TRBV15; cdr3_aa: ATSPDRLNQPQH
j_call: TRBJ1-4; v_call: TRBV7-9; cdr3_aa: ASSLRLNEKLF
j_call: TRBJ2-3; v_call: TRBV19; cdr3_aa: ASSNQGSDTQY
j_call: TRBJ1-3; v_call: TRBV6-2/TRBV6-3; cdr3_aa: ASSYIASGNTIY
j_call: TRBJ2-1; v_call: TRBV15; cdr3_aa: ATIGRRGGLNEQF
j_call: TRBJ2-2; v_call: TRBV3-1/TRBV3-2; cdr3_aa: ATRAGGPGELF
j_call: TRBJ2-3; v_call: TRBV5-1; cdr3_aa: ASSFLAGASTDTQY
j_call: TRBJ1-1; v_call: TRBV7-6; cdr3_aa: ASRLSTGATEAF
j_call: TRBJ1-5; v_call: TRBV24-1; cdr3_aa: ATSDHVPRGSYQPQH
j_call: TRBJ2-1; v_call: TRBV5-6; cdr3_aa: ASSGLGRNNEQF
j_call: TRBJ1-5; v_call: TRBV29-1; cdr3_aa: SVAAGTDSNQPQH
j_call: TRBJ1-1; v_call: TRBV9; cdr3_aa: ASSVVPDMNTEAF
j_call: TRBJ2-7; v_call: TRBV6-5; cdr3_aa: ASSNYEQY
j_call: TRBJ2-2; v_call: TRBV9; cdr3_aa: ASSHRPGQGLVGELF
j_call: TRBJ1-2; v_call: TRBV2; cdr3_aa: ASRPDRAGGYT
j_call: TRBJ2-1; v_call: TRBV30; cdr3_aa: AYSGGAYEQF
j_call: TRBJ2-3; v_call: TRBV7-3; cdr3_aa: ASSSAPRGGLHTQY
j_call: TRBJ2-3; v_call: TRBV18; cdr3_aa: ASSPPSGGAWDTQY
j_call: TRBJ2-7; v_call: TRBV6-5; cdr3_aa: ASSPGLAGAYEQY
j_call: TRBJ1-3; v_call: TRBV19; cdr3_aa: ASNQEASSGNTIY
j_call: TRBJ1-1; v_call: TRBV24-1; cdr3_aa: ATSARGSNTEAF
j_call: TRBJ2-3; v_call: TRBV7-2; cdr3_aa: ASSFTSGGADTQY
j_call: TRBJ2-7; v_call: TRBV5-1; cdr3_aa: ASKSRVSDSSYEQY
j_call: TRBJ2-7; v_call: TRBV2; cdr3_aa: ASSEGHSSYEQY
j_call: TRBJ1-1; v_call: TRBV4-2; cdr3_aa: ASSHRTGLTEAF
j_call: TRBJ2-3; v_call: TRBV20-1; cdr3_aa: SAPAGGAQY
j_call: TRBJ1-1; v_call: TRBV19; cdr3_aa: ASSISGPKATEAF
j_call: TRBJ1-5; v_call: TRBV18; cdr3_aa: ASSEQGHSNQPQH
j_call: TRBJ2-6; v_call: TRBV29-1; cdr3_aa: SVEAPPERRSSGANVLT
j_call: TRBJ2-3; v_call: TRBV3-1/TRBV3-2; cdr3_aa: ASSQLFRIAGGELDTQY
j_call: TRBJ1-3; v_call: TRBV11-3; cdr3_aa: ASSSLCTGPGNTIY
j_call: TRBJ1-5; v_call: TRBV5-5; cdr3_aa: ASLPLASSNQPQH
j_call: TRBJ2-2; v_call: TRBV2; cdr3_aa: ASSPGQNTGELF
j_call: TRBJ1-5; v_call: TRBV6-1; cdr3_aa: ASSDQASLGPQH
j_call: TRBJ1-1; v_call: TRBV4-2; cdr3_aa: ASSQDRNRLNTEAF
j_call: TRBJ1-1; v_call: TRBV28; cdr3_aa: ASSRNHRSTEAF
j_call: TRBJ1-2; v_call: TRBV27; cdr3_aa: ASSLRGNYGYT